A selection of T cell receptor beta chains follows, all from one sample in a study of shared clonotypes between healthy human individuals. TCRdb keeps only in-frame clones here, not all; method: immunoSEQ multiplex PCR. The sample holds a few million clones, approximately 95% seen once. Material: naive CD4+ T cells from PBMCs. Source of these receptors: a man between 18 and 29 years old in good health. Some clones in this sample may be carry-over from other donors' samples. CDR3s include the opening cysteine and the closing phenylalanine or tryptophan. D genes are given only for firm matches. Clone size is not always given. Where it is, it says once, few, many or a class for expanded clones.

TRBV19,TRBJ1-1,.,.,CASISGGTARIAAFF,TGTGCCAGTATCTCGGGCGGGACCGCGCGAATTGCAGCTTTCTTT
TRBV5-1,TRBJ1-4,.,.,CASSLERFEGGTTNEKLFF,TGCGCCAGCAGCTTGGAGCGGTTTGAGGGGGGCACGACTAATGAAAAACTGTTTTTT
TRBV5-1,TRBJ1-2,.,TRBD1,CASSWRDRGYGYTF,TGCGCCAGCAGCTGGAGAGACAGGGGGTATGGCTACACCTTC
TRBV19,TRBJ1-1,.,.,CASSTPFSNTEAFF,TGTGCCAGTAGTACGCCCTTTTCCAACACTGAAGCTTTCTTT
TRBV11-2,TRBJ2-5,.,TRBD1,CASSLRGTGGETQYF,TGTGCCAGCAGCTTACGTGGGACAGGGGGGGAGACCCAGTACTTC
TRBV6-5,TRBJ2-7,.,.,CASSQDRYEQYF,TGTGCCAGCAGCCAGGACCGTTACGAGCAGTACTTC
TRBV11-1,TRBJ2-3,.,.,CASHRRGESDTQYF,TGTGCCAGCCACCGAAGGGGGGAGTCGGATACGCAGTATTTT
TRBV4-3,TRBJ2-1,once,.,CASSQGAASYNEQFF,TGCGCCAGCAGCCAAGGGGCGGCCTCCTACAATGAGCAGTTCTTC
TRBV7-9,TRBJ1-4,.,.,CASSLLYEKLFF,TGTGCCAGCAGCTTACTTTATGAAAAACTGTTTTTT
TRBV28,TRBJ2-7,.,TRBD1,CASSLRTGVEQYF,TGTGCCAGCAGTTTGAGGACAGGGGTCGAGCAGTACTTC
TRBV9,TRBJ2-7,once,.,CASSTTTGMGYEQYF,TGTGCCAGCAGTACAACCACAGGGATGGGCTACGAGCAGTACTTC
TRBV28,TRBJ1-5,.,.,CASTRQTPNQPQHF,TGTGCCAGCACGAGGCAAACCCCCAATCAGCCCCAGCATTTT
TRBV10-3,TRBJ2-7,once,.,CAIQDPLTGEQYF,TGTGCCATACAAGACCCGCTGACTGGGGAGCAGTACTTC
TRBV5-1,TRBJ2-7,once,.,CASSLEEYRERYEQYF,TGCGCCAGCAGCTTGGAAGAATACAGGGAAAGATACGAGCAGTACTTC
TRBV7-6,TRBJ1-1,.,.,CASSPWTGMKAFF,TGTGCCAGCAGCCCCTGGACGGGAATGAAGGCTTTCTTT
TRBV15,TRBJ2-7,.,.,CATSTYGAPGVKEQYF,TGTGCCACCAGCACCTACGGCGCCCCCGGTGTAAAAGAGCAGTACTTC
TRBV7-2,TRBJ2-2,.,.,CASTESGVNTGELFF,TGTGCCAGCACCGAGAGCGGAGTGAACACCGGGGAGCTGTTTTTT
TRBV7-8,TRBJ2-1,.,.,CASSLVPGNLINEQFF,TGTGCCAGCAGCTTAGTTCCGGGCAATCTTATTAATGAGCAGTTCTTC
TRBV5-1,TRBJ2-5,.,TRBD2,CASSFGGRDETQYF,TGCGCCAGCAGCTTTGGAGGGAGGGACGAGACCCAGTACTTC
TRBV9,TRBJ2-1,.,.,CASSVIPSAGRPGVNEQFF,TGTGCCAGCAGCGTAATTCCCTCCGCGGGACGACCCGGGGTCAATGAGCAGTTCTTC
TRBV28,TRBJ2-7,.,.,CASSLQAPGEQYF,TGTGCCAGCAGTTTACAGGCGCCAGGGGAGCAGTACTTC
TRBV25-1,TRBJ2-2,.,TRBD1,CASSITGTGGADGELFF,TGTGCCAGCAGTATAACCGGGACAGGGGGCGCCGACGGGGAGCTGTTTTTT
TRBV6-6,TRBJ2-7,.,.,CASSYAGGQATYEQYF,TGTGCCAGCAGTTACGCGGGGGGACAGGCGACCTACGAGCAGTACTTC
TRBV5-1,TRBJ1-4,.,TRBD1,CASSPGQGAPPTNEKLFF,TGCGCCAGCAGCCCCGGACAGGGGGCGCCCCCAACTAATGAAAAACTGTTTTTT
TRBV28,TRBJ2-7,.,.,CASSLSETVDYEQYF,TGTGCCAGCAGTTTATCAGAAACAGTGGACTACGAGCAGTACTTC
TRBV27,TRBJ2-5,.,.,CASSLARRETQYF,TGTGCCAGCAGTTTAGCTCGTAGAGAGACCCAGTACTTC
TRBV7-8,TRBJ2-1,.,TRBD2,CASSLLGLVKNEQFF,TGTGCCAGCAGCTTACTGGGACTAGTCAAGAATGAGCAGTTCTTC
TRBV27,TRBJ2-5,.,.,CASSRAPGLPETQYF,TGTGCCAGCAGTAGGGCCCCGGGACTTCCAGAGACCCAGTACTTC
TRBV18,TRBJ2-7,.,.,CASSPPSYRYEQYF,TGTGCCAGCTCACCACCCTCGTATCGGTACGAGCAGTACTTC
TRBV5-1,TRBJ2-7,.,.,CASSLVAGEAYEQYF,TGCGCCAGCAGCTTGGTGGCAGGGGAGGCCTACGAGCAGTACTTC
TRBV18,TRBJ2-2,.,.,CATMGGLNTGELFF,TGTGCCACCATGGGGGGACTTAACACCGGGGAGCTGTTTTTT
TRBV2,TRBJ1-4,.,TRBD1,CASRDGQGREKLFF,TGTGCCAGCAGGGACGGACAGGGGAGGGAAAAACTGTTTTTT
TRBV7-9,TRBJ2-4,.,.,CASSTRHPQNIQYF,TGTGCCAGCAGCACCAGACATCCCCAAAACATTCAGTACTTC
TRBV28,TRBJ2-1,.,TRBD1,CASRGQAVYEQFF,TGTGCCAGCAGGGGACAGGCAGTCTATGAGCAGTTCTTC
TRBV9,TRBJ2-1,.,TRBD2,CASSVSSGNHNEQFF,TGTGCCAGCAGCGTCTCTAGCGGGAACCACAATGAGCAGTTCTTC
TRBV5-1,TRBJ1-2,.,TRBD1,CASSSRGQSNYGYTF,TGCGCCAGCAGTTCACGGGGACAGTCTAACTATGGCTACACCTTC